This T cell receptor beta chain comes out of a study of shared clonotypes between healthy human individuals. Background on the study: CD8 memory received one plate per donor, CD8 naive two, CD4 memory three and CD4 naive three.

General observations from the study: When naive CD4 clonotypes were compared across a handful of donors, 4% to 5.5% were shared.

About this clone itself: No antigen is known for it.

Roughly 200 ng DNA, 25,000 to 35,000 T cell genomes, went into each sorted-subset replicate PCR. This table comes from immunoSEQ multiplex PCR, and its TCRdb copy is limited to in-frame clones, with some not included. This table holds under 1,900,000 clones, 98% found once. Trimming cost V 7 bases and J 1 base, with 10 bases left between them. Germline-derived CDR1 and CDR2 are SNHLY and FYNNEI. This CDR3 comprises 13 residues. The TCR originated in a man aged 30 to 45 in good health. Sequencing was done on a sample of naive CD4+ T cells sorted from blood. Stated subset: CD45RA+ positively selected. The chain recombines TRBV2 with TRBJ2-5; D gene unclear. The DNA for the CDR3 is TGTGCCAGCATTACAGACTCCCAAGAGACCCAGTACTTC. Residues: CASITDSQETQYF.